These T cell receptor beta chains were read from a single sample in a study of blood T cell repertoires in COVID-19. The method was immunoSEQ multiplex PCR; TCRdb's version includes in-frame clones alone and lacks a portion of them. The profile covers about 240,000 clones, with roughly 85% appearing a single time and approximately 3.5% taken by the ten largest. Sequencing was performed on peripheral blood. These receptors came from a woman in her late teens or twenties with acute or convalescent COVID-19. The CDR3 runs from the conserved cysteine through the conserved F or W. Each record gives: D gene, J gene, V gene, CDR3 length, clone size, CDR3 protein, CDR3 DNA. The D gene is left open where the match is weak. The size field is filled for only some rows; it gives once, few, many or a size class.

>NA|TRBJ2-1|TRBV7-2|18|NA
CASSLARTHGRNYNEQFF
TGTGCCAGCAGCTTAGCTAGGACTCACGGCAGAAACTACAATGAGCAGTTCTTC
>TRBD2|TRBJ2-1|TRBV30|14|NA
CAWSLAGVGNEQFF
TGTGCCTGGAGTCTAGCGGGAGTTGGCAATGAGCAGTTCTTC
>TRBD2|TRBJ2-2|TRBV5-6|16|NA
CASSWWLAGSLGELFF
TGTGCCAGCAGCTGGTGGCTAGCGGGGTCCTTGGGGGAGCTGTTTTTT
>TRBD2|TRBJ2-1|TRBV3-1/TRBV3-2|13|NA
CASRTSGSHEQFF
TGTGCCAGTAGGACTAGCGGGAGTCATGAGCAGTTCTTC
>TRBD1|TRBJ1-6|TRBV5-1|15|NA
CASSRQGSGNSPLHF
TGCGCCAGCAGTAGACAGGGGTCGGGTAATTCACCCCTCCACTTT
>TRBD1|TRBJ2-7|TRBV6-5|15|NA
CASGGGGTGWHEQYF
TGTGCCAGCGGGGGGGGCGGGACAGGGTGGCACGAGCAGTACTTC
>NA|TRBJ2-1|TRBV2|12|NA
CASSPQGNEQFF
TGTGCCAGCAGTCCTCAGGGGAATGAGCAGTTCTTC
>TRBD1|TRBJ2-7|TRBV5-1|14|once
CASSLVGTGPEQYF
TGCGCCAGCAGCTTAGTCGGGACAGGGCCCGAGCAGTACTTC
>TRBD1|TRBJ2-7|TRBV6-6|15|NA
CASLLVGTGSYEQYF
TGTGCCAGCTTGTTAGTTGGGACAGGAAGTTACGAGCAGTACTTC
>TRBD2|TRBJ2-1|TRBV3-1/TRBV3-2|16|NA
CASSTPSGSSYNEQFF
TGTGCCAGCAGCACACCCAGCGGGAGCTCCTACAATGAGCAGTTCTTC
>TRBD2|TRBJ2-1|TRBV5-4|15|once
CASSLASGRYDEQFF
TGTGCCAGCAGCTTGGCTAGCGGGAGGTACGATGAGCAGTTCTTC
>NA|TRBJ1-5|TRBV4-1|15|few
CASSQDWAGVQPQHF
TGCGCCAGCAGCCAAGACTGGGCAGGGGTTCAGCCCCAGCATTTT
>TRBD1|TRBJ1-2|TRBV19|15|NA
CASSHGTGDFYGYTF
TGTGCCAGTAGTCACGGGACAGGGGACTTCTATGGCTACACCTTC
>NA|TRBJ1-1|TRBV7-8|15|NA
CASSPRQEVATEAFF
TGTGCCAGCAGCCCCCGACAGGAGGTCGCCACTGAAGCTTTCTTT
>NA|TRBJ1-6|TRBV7-9|16|once
CASSLRPTEWEASLHF
TGTGCCAGCAGCTTACGCCCGACGGAGTGGGAGGCGTCCCTCCACTTT
>NA|TRBJ2-2|TRBV6-2/TRBV6-3|14|NA
CASSYGRVGGELFF
TGTGCCAGCAGTTACGGGCGGGTTGGCGGGGAGCTGTTTTTT
>NA|TRBJ2-7|TRBV5-6|12|NA
CASSFSSYEQYF
TGTGCCAGCAGCTTTAGCTCCTACGAGCAGTACTTC
>NA|TRBJ2-1|TRBV10-2|13|NA
CASTRDPYNEQFF
TGCGCCAGCACTCGAGATCCCTACAATGAGCAGTTCTTC
>NA|TRBJ1-2|TRBV28|16|NA
CASSFHPPLNSLGYTF
TGTGCCAGCAGTTTCCACCCCCCTTTGAACTCCCTTGGCTACACCTTC